This T cell receptor beta chain was captured in a study of T cells in Graves' hyperthyroidism and ophthalmopathy. This clonotype has a count of ten or more. Trimming removed 5 bases at V and 2 bases at J, with 18 bases between. Germline-derived CDR1 and CDR2 are SGHVS and FQNEAQ. The CDR3 loop spans 16 amino acids. Researchers amplified the TCR beta CDR3 regions from RNA transcripts. The HTBI set primed first-round TCR CDR3 RT-PCR. TCRdb itself ran the multiplex PCR reads through MiXCR, one entry per CDR3 protein. The table includes a few hundred thousand distinct CDR3 sequences, about 15% detected once.

This clonotype originated in a woman aged 50 to 65 with Graves' hyperthyroidism. This chain joins TRBV7-8 and TRBJ2-5, with D tentatively TRBD2 (8 bases). Material: blood. DNA of the CDR3: TGTGCCAGCAGCGCACGGGGGGGGACAGAACAAGAGACCCAGTACTTC. Translating it yields CASSARGGTEQETQYF.